A single sample is the source of the 11 T cell receptor beta chains below, sequenced in a study of blood T cells in healthy people across ages. A second PCR of about 6 to 12 cycles used a sample-barcoded 5' primer and a J-beta primer mix. TCRdb used MiXCR to reprocess the 5' RACE reads, holding one entry per CDR3 protein. The sample contains over a million distinct CDR3 sequences, about 42% of which appear only once. Sequencing was carried out using blood. These receptors were taken from a woman under 30 in good health.

In its sample, this clonotype was seen once. The CDR3 here is CASSRVIWGNTEAFF. In nucleotides, the CDR3 is TGTGCCAGCAGCCGAGTGATTTGGGGGAACACTGAAGCTTTCTTT. The chain carries TRBV11-2 and TRBJ1-1; D remains ambiguous. CDR1 is SGHAT, CDR2 FQNNGV, per germline. The length of the CDR3 is 15 residues. V dropped 5 bases and J dropped 1 base, with 14 bases sitting between them.

This chain joins TRBV27 and TRBJ2-1, with 15 nucleotides matching TRBD2. V shed 3 bases, J shed 2 bases, and the junction held 11 bases outside the gene matches. There are 20 residues in the CDR3. Germline CDR1 and CDR2: MNHEY and SMNVEV (reference sequence). CDR3 protein: CASSFLGLAGGPSPYNEQFF. The CDR3 DNA follows: TGTGCCAGCAGTTTCTTAGGACTAGCGGGAGGGCCCTCCCCCTACAATGAGCAGTTCTTC.

The chain employs TRBV11-3 and TRBJ2-7; 9 nucleotides align to TRBD2. Germline V gene data show CDR1 as SGHNT and CDR2 as YENEEA. This CDR3 has 16 amino acids. V shed 0 bases, J shed 2 bases, and the junction held 5 bases outside the gene matches. This CDR3 is CASSLDPSGDPYEQYF. For the CDR3, the DNA is TGTGCCAGCAGCTTAGATCCTAGCGGGGATCCCTACGAGCAGTACTTC. The full variable domain, rest sourced from reference TRBV11-3 and TRBJ2-7, is EAGVVQSPRYKIIEKKQPVAFWCNPISGHNTLYWYLQNLGQGPELLIRYENEEAVDDSQLPKDRFSAERLKGVDSTLKIQPAELGDSAVYLCASSLDPSGDPYEQYFGPGTRLTVT.

This clonotype has a handful of counts. The V call is TRBV20-1, the J call TRBJ2-3, with 9 bases identical to TRBD1. The CDR3 is made up of 15 amino acids. Losses at the gene ends were 2 bases for V and 1 base for J; bases not matched to a gene: 4. The germline V gene has CDR1 DFQATT and CDR2 SNEGSKA (reference sequence). The CDR3 coding sequence is TGCAGTGCTAGACGGACAGGGGCGGGCACAGATACGCAGTATTTT. Residues: CSARRTGAGTDTQYF.

The chain links TRBV10-3 to TRBJ2-3; 13 bases line up with TRBD2. The CDR3 runs 18 residues. CDR1 and CDR2 from the germline V gene are ENHRY and SYGVKD. V gave up 0 bases and J gave up 0 bases; unmatched junction bases: 3. CDR3 residues: CAISESGTSGTSTDTQYF. CDR3 coding DNA: TGTGCCATCAGTGAGTCGGGGACTAGCGGGACAAGCACAGATACGCAGTATTTT.

A note on this clonotype: The junction departs from the called germline gene at one end, perhaps through a read error. The chain carries TRBV7-2 and TRBJ2-5, with D hard to call. The CDR3 runs to 13 residues. Germline CDR1 and CDR2: SGHTA and FQGNSA. CDR3 region: CAGSLLFQETQYF. As DNA, the CDR3 is TGTGCCGGCAGCCTTCTCTTCCAAGAGACCCAGTACTTC.

This clonotype was seen a handful of times. The CDR3 bases are TGTGCCAGCAGCTTTGACAGGGCCCGCTCCTACGAGCAGTACTTC. Its protein product is CASSFDRARSYEQYF. The genes are TRBV7-2 and TRBJ2-7; TRBD1 agrees at 7 bases. The V gene's germline CDR1 is SGHTA and CDR2 FQGNSA. Trimming at V came to 3 bases and at J to 0 bases, leaving 5 bases not matched to a gene. The CDR3 has 15 residues.

V and J are TRBV20-1 and TRBJ1-2, with D unclear. The germline V and J ends were trimmed by 2 bases and 4 bases, with 8 bases remaining between them. This CDR3 has 12 residues. Germline CDR1 and CDR2: DFQATT and SNEGSKA (reference sequence). The CDR3 DNA reads as TGCAGTGCTAGAATCGCGGCCTATGGCTACACCTTC. This translates into CSARIAAYGYTF.

This chain joins TRBV4-2 and TRBJ2-3, with D perhaps TRBD2 (6 bases). The ends were cut back, 0 bases at V and 0 bases at J, with 13 bases in the middle. The germline V gene has CDR1 LGHNA and CDR2 YNFKEQ. This CDR3 contains 17 residues. CDR3 in DNA: TGTGCCAGCAGCCAAGAGCCGGGACTGAGAAGCACAGATACGCAGTATTTT. It translates to CASSQEPGLRSTDTQYF.

This clonotype was counted a few times. One junction end disagrees with the germline gene, perhaps due to a read error. The chain joins TRBV5-1 to TRBJ2-7; 8 bases are a match to TRBD2. Germline V gene data show CDR1 as SGHRS and CDR2 as YFSETQ. The CDR3 is 14 amino acids. The DNA for the CDR3 is TGTGCCAGCAGTTGGACTAGCCCTTCCTACGAGCAGTACTTC. It specifies CASSWTSPSYEQYF.

DNA for the CDR3: TGTGCCAGCAGCGCACTAGCGGGGGTGTCCCAAGAGACCCAGTACTTC. The encoded protein is CASSALAGVSQETQYF. This chain uses TRBV2 with TRBJ2-4; 11 nucleotides line up with TRBD2. The end of the DNA aligns better with TRBJ2-5, so the J call may be wrong. Germline V gene lookup returns CDR1 SNHLY and CDR2 FYNNEI. This CDR3 has 16 residues.